The source of this TCR beta chain is a study of shared clonotypes between healthy human individuals. Broader study findings: Sharing across four donors was highest in naive CD4 (roughly 5%) and lowest in memory CD8 (approximately 0.4%). The study drew on few donors, limiting represented genetic and exposure-history diversity.

CD45RO-negative, CCR7-positively selected cells formed the naive CD8 fraction, excluding terminally differentiated effector memory CD45RA+ cells. Regarding this clone: Its antigen is still unknown.

Genomic DNA per cell subset filled all wells of several immunoSEQ plates. On sorted subsets, replicate PCRs used roughly 190 ng DNA, or about 30,000 T cell genomes. Assay: immunoSEQ multiplex PCR; the TCRdb copy retains only in-frame clones and omits some. The sample yields 760,000 or so clones, approximately 97% seen once. The V gene's germline CDR1 is MNHEY and CDR2 SMNVEV (reference sequence). Trimming cost V 5 bases and J 5 bases, with 16 bases left between them. The CDR3 covers 14 residues. The chain uses TRBV27 and TRBJ2-7; possible D gene TRBD2, 5 bases. This TCR was recovered from a young man in good health. The sequenced sample was naive CD8+ T cells sorted from blood. CDR3 DNA sequence: TGTGCCAGCAGTGGGTCGGGGAACATCCACGAGCAGTACTTC. Protein: CASSGSGNIHEQYF.